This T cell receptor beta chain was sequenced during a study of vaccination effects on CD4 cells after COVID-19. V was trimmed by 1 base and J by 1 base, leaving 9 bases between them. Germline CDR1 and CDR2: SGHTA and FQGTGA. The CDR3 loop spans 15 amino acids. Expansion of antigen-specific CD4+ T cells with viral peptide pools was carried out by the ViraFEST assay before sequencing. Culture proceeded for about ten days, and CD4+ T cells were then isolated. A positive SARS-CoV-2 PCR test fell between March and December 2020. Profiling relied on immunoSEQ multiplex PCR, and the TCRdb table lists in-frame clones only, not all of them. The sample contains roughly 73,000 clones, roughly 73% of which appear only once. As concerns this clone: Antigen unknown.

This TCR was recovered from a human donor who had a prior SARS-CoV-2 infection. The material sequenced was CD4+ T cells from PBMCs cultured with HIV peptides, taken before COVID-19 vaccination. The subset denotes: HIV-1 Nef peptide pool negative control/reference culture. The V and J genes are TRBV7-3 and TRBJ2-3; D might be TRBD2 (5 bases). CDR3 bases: TGTGCCAGCAGCTTAATGGCGGGCGGCACAGATACGCAGTATTTT. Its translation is CASSLMAGGTDTQYF.